This TCR beta chain was captured by sequencing in a study of shared clonotypes between healthy human individuals. It was CD45RO-negative cells, positively selected for CCR7, that made up naive CD8 cells, with terminally differentiated effector memory CD45RA+ cells excluded. The study drew its donors from healthy HIV-negative adults without recent acute infections or vaccinations. Clones were sequenced by immunoSEQ multiplex PCR, and TCRdb holds only the in-frame ones, with some missing. The repertoire consists of 760,000 or so clones, with about 96% occurring once and the leading ten covering less than 0.3%. The CDR3 contains 15 residues. V lost 2 bases to trimming and J lost 2 bases, with 10 bases between them. From germline, CDR1 is LGHNA and CDR2 YSLEER.

The chain recombines TRBV4-3 with TRBJ1-5; D is undetermined. The TCR sequence derives from a man aged 25-45 years in good health. Sequencing was carried out using naive CD8+ T cells sorted from blood. The CDR3 bases are TGCGCCAGCAGCCAATATCGCGGGGGCAATCAGCCCCAGCATTTT. It specifies CASSQYRGGNQPQHF.